These 24 T cell receptor beta chains originate from one sample sequenced in a study of T cell clonotyping in hematopoietic cell transplantation. Profiled with immunoSEQ multiplex PCR; TCRdb holds only in-frame clones, not every one. The profile shows more than 65,000 clones, around 94% of them singletons. The sample was peripheral blood mononuclear cells. The source of these receptors is a man in his forties or fifties in good health. Some clones in this sample may be carry-over from other donors' samples.

V usage is TRBV18 and J usage is TRBJ1-1; D remains ambiguous. The CDR3 runs to 15 residues. Germline V gene data show CDR1 as KGHSH and CDR2 as LQKENI. The V and J ends lost 5 bases and 0 bases respectively, with 13 bases between them. The CDR3 region is CASSFGRTMNTEAFF. In nucleotides, the CDR3 is TGTGCCAGCTCATTTGGACGGACCATGAACACTGAAGCTTTCTTT.

The gene calls are TRBV2 and TRBJ2-2, with D perhaps matching TRBD1 (6 bases). Trimming took off 6 bases at V and 1 base at J, with 9 bases between the two ends. CDR3 length: 14 residues. Germline values: CDR1 SNHLY, CDR2 FYNNEI. The DNA of the CDR3 is TGTGCCAGCAGGGACAGCAGGAACACCGGGGAGCTGTTTTTT. Protein product: CASRDSRNTGELFF.

This sequence joins TRBV9 and TRBJ1-2; D is possibly TRBD1 (5 bases). With 4 bases removed from V and 2 bases from J, the gap between germline ends came to 15 bases. Looked up from germline, CDR1 is SGDLS and CDR2 is YYNGEE. The CDR3 consists of 15 residues. CDR3 region: CASSPDGGLNYGYTF. As DNA, the CDR3 is TGTGCCAGCAGCCCTGACGGGGGACTGAACTATGGCTACACCTTC.

The chain combines TRBV6-1 with TRBJ2-7; D may be TRBD2 (6 bases). This CDR3 region has 14 residues. Trimming stripped 10 bases from V and 5 bases from J, with 21 bases between. Per germline, CDR1 MNHNS and CDR2 SASEGT. Here the CDR3 reads CATYPRRGSNEQYF. In DNA, the CDR3 is TGTGCCACATACCCCCGTCGGGGGAGCAACGAGCAGTACTTC.

The chain joins TRBV7-2 to TRBJ2-1, with TRBD2 identical over 10 bases. V was clipped by 0 bases and J by 8 bases; unmatched bases: 4. Germline CDR1 reads SGHTA; CDR2 reads FQGNSA. The CDR3 spans 15 residues. The CDR3 reads CASSLALAGEDEQFF. The CDR3 coding sequence is TGTGCCAGCAGCTTAGCTCTAGCGGGGGAGGATGAGCAGTTCTTC.

V usage is TRBV30 and J usage is TRBJ1-1; 8 bases line up with TRBD1. The CDR3 runs to 16 residues. V lost 0 bases, J lost 1 base, and 7 bases stayed unmatched. CDR1 is GTSNPN, CDR2 SVGIG, per germline (reference sequence). The CDR3 spells CAWSVLNRGGNTEAFF. The CDR3 DNA is TGTGCCTGGAGTGTACTGAACAGGGGGGGGAACACTGAAGCTTTCTTT.

J is TRBJ2-3 and V is TRBV10-2; no clear D gene. There are 13 residues in the CDR3. V lost 4 bases and J lost 0, with 5 bases in between. Germline loops: CDR1 WSHSY, CDR2 SAAADI. The CDR3 sequence: CASSVPSTDTQYF. The CDR3 DNA sequence: TGCGCCAGCAGTGTTCCTAGCACAGATACGCAGTATTTT.

The V and J genes are TRBV28 and TRBJ1-2; 8 positions agree with TRBD1. V lost 1 base, J lost 3 bases, and 4 bases stayed unmatched. Germline V lookup: CDR1 MDHEN, CDR2 SYDVKM. This CDR3 contains 15 residues. Written as DNA, the CDR3 is TGTGCCAGCAGTTTATTACAGGGGGACGACTATGGCTACACCTTC. Its protein product is CASSLLQGDDYGYTF.

The V and J genes are TRBV7-2 and TRBJ2-2; 10 bases align to TRBD1. The length of the CDR3 is 15 residues. In germline, CDR1 is SGHTA, CDR2 FQGNSA. Losses at the gene ends were 5 bases for V and 6 bases for J; bases not matched to a gene: 6. CDR3 bases: TGTGCCAGCAGCCCCGACAGGGGGCGCCCCGGGGAGCTGTTTTTT. Its protein product is CASSPDRGRPGELFF. The full variable domain, rest sourced from reference TRBV7-2 and TRBJ2-2, is GAGVSQSPSNKVTEKGKDVELRCDPISGHTALYWYRQSLGQGLEFLIYFQGNSAPDKSGLPSDRFSAERTGGSVSTLTIQRTQQEDSAVYLCASSPDRGRPGELFFGEGSRLTVL.

The chain has TRBV28 and TRBJ1-5, with D perhaps matching TRBD1 (6 bases). The germline gives CDR1 MDHEN, CDR2 SYDVKM. V lost 2 bases and J lost 6, with 20 bases in between. This CDR3 has 17 amino acids. DNA of the CDR3: TGTGCCAGCAGTTTAAGATTCAACAGGGCCGGGGCTCAGCCCCAGCATTTT. Amino acids: CASSLRFNRAGAQPQHF. The full variable domain, its missing parts supplied by reference TRBV28 and TRBJ1-5, is DVKVTQSSRYLVKRTGEKVFLECVQDMDHENMFWYRQDPGLGLRLIYFSYDVKMKEKGDIPEGYSVSREKKERFSLILESASTNQTSMYLCASSLRFNRAGAQPQHFGDGTRLSIL.

The chain is built from TRBV6-5 and TRBJ1-2; D remains ambiguous. Germline CDR1 MNHEY, CDR2 SVGAGI. CDR3 size: 13 residues. The V end lost 1 base, the J end lost 2 bases, and 5 bases lay between the germline ends. The chain's CDR3 is CASSYYRNYGYTF. As DNA, the CDR3 is TGTGCCAGCAGTTACTACCGCAACTATGGCTACACCTTC.

The V gene is TRBV6-6, the J gene TRBJ2-5, with D possibly TRBD2 on 5 matching bases. The ends were cut back, 2 bases at V and 5 bases at J, with 12 bases in the middle. Per the germline V gene, CDR1 is MNHNY and CDR2 is SVGAGI (reference sequence). This CDR3 has 14 amino acids. CDR3 in amino acids: CASSYLTRIETQYF. Here the CDR3 DNA reads TGTGCCAGCAGTTACCTTACTAGGATTGAGACCCAGTACTTC.

The rearrangement joins TRBV10-3 to TRBJ2-2; possible D gene TRBD1, 5 bases. The germline V and J ends were trimmed by 2 bases and 3 bases, with 16 bases remaining between them. Germline V gene sequence: CDR1 ENHRY, CDR2 SYGVKD. The CDR3 consists of 17 residues. As DNA, the CDR3 is TGTGCCATCAGTGAGCTTACGCAGGGTAAACACACCGGGGAGCTGTTTTTT. Its translation: CAISELTQGKHTGELFF.

The chain uses TRBV28 and TRBJ2-6; D call uncertain. With 2 bases removed from V and 3 bases from J, the gap between germline ends came to 5 bases. Germline CDR1 reads MDHEN; CDR2 reads SYDVKM. The CDR3 has 14 amino acids. CDR3 bases: TGTGCCAGCAGTTTACACGGTGGGGCCAACGTCCTGACTTTC. This encodes CASSLHGGANVLTF.

The V gene is TRBV7-9, the J gene TRBJ2-1, with D possibly being TRBD1 or TRBD2 (6 bases each). Germline V lookup: CDR1 SEHNR, CDR2 FQNEAQ (reference sequence). The CDR3 contains 15 residues. V lost 5 bases, J lost 15 bases, and 26 bases lay in between. Here the CDR3 reads CASSPQGASGGGGFF. In DNA, the CDR3 is TGTGCCAGCAGCCCCCAAGGGGCCAGCGGTGGAGGGGGGTTCTTC.

This clone ranks as medium-sized. The V call is TRBV7-3, the J call TRBJ2-1, with D hard to call. The CDR3 contains 16 residues. Per the germline V gene, CDR1 is SGHTA and CDR2 is FQGTGA. The V end lost 5 bases, the J end lost 8 bases, and 22 bases lay between the germline ends. The CDR3 sequence: CASSLLTNGWSDEQFF. Written as DNA, the CDR3 is TGTGCCAGCAGCCTATTAACGAATGGATGGTCCGATGAGCAGTTCTTC.

The gene calls are TRBV13 and TRBJ1-1, with D maybe TRBD1 (5 bases). Germline CDR1 and CDR2: PRHDT and FYEKMQ (reference sequence). The CDR3 covers 15 residues. Trimming took off 5 bases at V and 4 bases at J, with 17 bases between the two ends. CDR3 sequence reads: CASSTGSLGTTEAFF. CDR3 bases: TGTGCCAGCAGCACCGGGTCTTTGGGGACCACTGAAGCTTTCTTT. Complete variable domain (other parts from reference TRBV13 and TRBJ1-1): AAGVIQSPRHLIKEKRETATLKCYPIPRHDTVYWYQQGPGQDPQFLISFYEKMQSDKGSIPDRFSAQQFSDYHSELNMSSLELGDSALYFCASSTGSLGTTEAFFGQGTRLTVV.

The chain carries TRBV4-1 and TRBJ2-7; D is ambiguous. V lost 8 bases, J lost 3 bases, and 17 bases lay in between. Germline V lookup: CDR1 MGHRA, CDR2 YSYEKL. There are 14 residues in the CDR3. The CDR3 loop reads CASSPRDTLYEQYF. CDR3 sequence (DNA): TGCGCCAGCTCCCCAAGGGATACCCTCTACGAGCAGTACTTC.

V is TRBV5-1 and J is TRBJ2-5; no definite D call. This CDR3 region has 13 residues. Germline V lookup: CDR1 SGHRS, CDR2 YFSETQ. V lost 5 bases to trimming and J lost 3 bases, with 11 bases between them. The CDR3 DNA reads TGCGCCAGCAGATATAATACGGAAGAGACCCAGTACTTC. It is translated as CASRYNTEETQYF.

The chain combines TRBV10-3 with TRBJ2-3; D unresolved. The germline gives CDR1 ENHRY, CDR2 SYGVKD. The V end lost 0 bases, the J end lost 5 bases, and 9 bases lay between the germline ends. The CDR3 consists of 14 residues. The DNA of the CDR3 is TGTGCCATCAGTGAGTCCTTTGAAGGAGATACGCAGTATTTT. Residues: CAISESFEGDTQYF.

V gene TRBV9 combines with J gene TRBJ1-2; D perhaps matches TRBD1 (5 bases). Germline V lookup: CDR1 SGDLS, CDR2 YYNGEE. Between the trimmed V and J ends, which lost 2 bases and 7 bases, there was a span of 12 bases. The CDR3 is made up of 13 amino acids. Here the CDR3 DNA reads TGTGCCAGCAGCGTGCAGGGTTTGAGTGGCTACACCTTC. It encodes CASSVQGLSGYTF.

V gene TRBV19 combines with J gene TRBJ2-7; D not resolved. There are 16 residues in the CDR3. Between the trimmed V and J ends, which lost 2 bases and 0 bases, there was a span of 14 bases. Germline-derived CDR1 and CDR2 are LNHDA and SQIVND (reference sequence). CDR3: CASSITPGRSSYEQYF. CDR3 sequence (DNA): TGTGCCAGTAGTATAACCCCGGGCAGGAGCTCCTACGAGCAGTACTTC.

The CDR3 region has the DNA TGTGCCAGCAGCGGGCTAGCGGGATTAAAGACAGATACGCAGTATTTT. As protein: CASSGLAGLKTDTQYF. The genes are TRBV2 and TRBJ2-3; 9 bases map to TRBD2. V shed 6 bases and J 3 bases; nucleotides not matched to a gene: 10. This CDR3 spans 16 amino acids. The germline gives CDR1 SNHLY, CDR2 FYNNEI.

The gene calls are TRBV28 and TRBJ2-5; 8 nucleotides agree with TRBD2. The germline CDR1 and CDR2 sequences are MDHEN and SYDVKM. The J segment lost 3 bases and the V segment lost 8 bases, leaving 11 bases of the junction unmatched. CDR3 length: 15 amino acids. The CDR3 reads CASGGGLAGKETQYF. The DNA of the CDR3 is TGTGCCAGCGGTGGTGGGCTAGCGGGTAAAGAGACCCAGTACTTC.